This TCR beta chain originates from a study of shared clonotypes between healthy human individuals. Study-level background: Used for every donor were three CD4 naive, three CD4 memory, two CD8 naive and one CD8 memory plate.

The assay was immunoSEQ multiplex PCR, and TCRdb's table has in-frame clones only and misses some. This sample has about 2.5 million clones, with 85% to 95% found just once. The CDR3 runs to 15 residues. Trimming at V came to 4 bases and at J to 0 bases, leaving 4 bases not matched to a gene. Per germline, CDR1 LNHDA and CDR2 SQIVND (reference sequence). This TCR derives from a man aged 18 to 29 in good health. Some clones in this sample may be carry-over from other donors' samples. The genes are TRBV19 and TRBJ2-7; 9 nucleotides match TRBD2. The sequencing sample was made of naive CD4+ T cells from PBMCs. Subset denoted: CD45RA+ positively selected. In DNA, the CDR3 is TGTGCCAGTAGTAGAAAGCGGGAGGCCTCCTACGAGCAGTACTTC. Protein: CASSRKREASYEQYF.